A single sample is the source of the 20 T cell receptor beta chains below, sequenced in a study of blood T cell repertoires in COVID-19. The protocol was immunoSEQ multiplex PCR, while the TCRdb copy is restricted to in-frame clones and leaves out a portion. Among about 80,000 clones listed, under 85% were seen once. The sequenced sample was peripheral blood. All receptors derive from a human donor in a cohort sampled during active COVID-19.

The gene calls are TRBV2 and TRBJ2-1, with D possibly being TRBD2 (7 bases). Trimming removed 7 bases from V and 10 bases from J, with 20 bases in between. CDR1 and CDR2 from the germline V gene are SNHLY and FYNNEI. The CDR3 has 14 amino acids. CDR3 loop: CASNFAGAPAEQFF. The CDR3 region has the DNA TGTGCCAGCAATTTTGCGGGGGCCCCCGCGGAGCAGTTCTTC.

This clone turned up a few times. J is TRBJ2-7 and V is TRBV7-2, with D maybe TRBD2 (6 bases). Germline V gives CDR1 SGHTA, CDR2 FQGNSA. V was cut by 2 bases and J by 6 bases, with 14 bases left in between. This CDR3 has 14 amino acids. CDR3 in DNA: TGTGCCAGCAGCTTAATCGGGGGTGAAGGCGAGCAGTACTTC. Translated: CASSLIGGEGEQYF.

The rearrangement uses TRBV5-1 and TRBJ1-5; weak D call: TRBD1 (6 bases). CDR3 size: 13 residues. Germline CDR1 and CDR2: SGHRS and YFSETQ. V was trimmed by 1 base and J by 7 bases, leaving 9 bases between them. CDR3 region: CASSLQGYQPQHF. The CDR3, as DNA: TGCGCCAGCAGCTTGCAGGGGTACCAGCCCCAGCATTTT.

The chain links TRBV9 to TRBJ2-1, with 10 nucleotides matching TRBD2. V was clipped by 6 bases and J by 2 bases; unmatched bases: 5. The germline gives CDR1 SGDLS, CDR2 YYNGEE. The CDR3 loop spans 15 amino acids. The CDR3 sequence: CASNLAGETYNEQFF. The CDR3 nucleotides are TGTGCCAGCAACCTAGCGGGAGAAACCTACAATGAGCAGTTCTTC.

The J gene is TRBJ1-1, the V gene TRBV11-3; 9 bases map to TRBD1. The junction had 5 bases not matched to a gene; V was cut back by 5 bases and J by 4 bases. Per the germline V gene, CDR1 is SGHNT and CDR2 is YENEEA. The CDR3 runs 14 residues. CDR3 DNA sequence: TGTGCCAGCAGCCCACAGGGGGCTGGCACTGAAGCTTTCTTT. Its protein product is CASSPQGAGTEAFF.

This clone has at least ten counts. The chain joins TRBV6-1 to TRBJ2-7, with 7 positions matching TRBD2. With 2 bases clipped from V and 4 bases from J, the junction kept 17 bases outside the gene matches. The CDR3 runs 18 residues. Germline CDR1 is MNHNS and CDR2 is SASEGT. The CDR3 nucleotides read TGTGCCAGCAGTGAAAAATTAACGGGCGGGAGAGCCCTTTACGAGCAGTACTTC. Translating it yields CASSEKLTGGRALYEQYF.

The chain carries TRBV5-1 and TRBJ2-1, with TRBD1 identical over 12 bases. In germline, CDR1 is SGHRS, CDR2 YFSETQ. This CDR3 comprises 15 residues. The V gene end was trimmed by 4 bases and the J gene end by 8 bases; junction bases not matched to a gene: 7. The CDR3 nucleotides read TGCGCCAGCAGCCAGGGACAGGGGGCGCCGGATGAGCAGTTCTTC. It yields the protein CASSQGQGAPDEQFF.

The V and J genes are TRBV28 and TRBJ1-1; D perhaps matches TRBD1 (5 bases). With 2 bases removed from V and 1 base from J, the gap between germline ends came to 11 bases. Germline V gene sequence: CDR1 MDHEN, CDR2 SYDVKM. The CDR3 spans 15 residues. In DNA form, the CDR3 reads TGTGCCAGCAGTTTAGGGGGGAACAAGAACACTGAAGCTTTCTTT. It translates to CASSLGGNKNTEAFF.

The genes are TRBV30 and TRBJ1-1; 7 bases align to TRBD1. V trimming: 1 base; J trimming: 4 bases; junction bases outside the gene matches: 6. The CDR3 length is 14 residues. Germline CDR1 and CDR2: GTSNPN and SVGIG (reference sequence). CDR3 nucleotide sequence: TGTGCCTGGAGTGCCCTTCAGGGGGGCACTGAAGCTTTCTTT. This gives the protein CAWSALQGGTEAFF.

The chain uses TRBV5-1 and TRBJ2-1; maybe TRBD1 (5 bases). The CDR3 extends over 16 amino acids. Germline V gene lookup returns CDR1 SGHRS and CDR2 YFSETQ. V was trimmed by 0 bases and J by 8 bases, leaving 18 bases between them. For the CDR3, the DNA is TGCGCCAGCAGCTTGGAGGGTGGCTTCCAGGGCGATGAGCAGTTCTTC. Protein sequence: CASSLEGGFQGDEQFF.

The rearrangement uses TRBV6-5 and TRBJ1-2; D is undetermined. This CDR3 region has 13 residues. V dropped 1 base and J dropped 6 bases, with 9 bases sitting between them. Looked up from germline, CDR1 is MNHEY and CDR2 is SVGAGI. CDR3 loop: CASSYFDGNGYTF. The CDR3 DNA is TGTGCCAGCAGTTACTTCGACGGGAATGGCTACACCTTC.

This rearrangement joins TRBV3-1 (or the pseudogene TRBV3-2) to TRBJ2-1; 10 bases fit TRBD2. Germline V lookup: CDR1 LGHDT, CDR2 YNNKEL (reference sequence). CDR3 length: 17 amino acids. V was pared by 1 base and J by 7 bases, with 10 bases of the junction left unmatched. The CDR3 is CASSQGRGSSGRNEQFF. CDR3 sequence (DNA): TGTGCCAGCAGCCAAGGACGGGGATCTAGCGGGAGAAATGAGCAGTTCTTC.

This clone was seen a single time. Here the CDR3 DNA reads TGTGCCAGCTCCCCTGGACAGCTTAATGAAAAACTGTTTTTT. Its protein product is CASSPGQLNEKLFF. This chain uses TRBV2 with TRBJ1-4; weak D call: TRBD1 (6 bases). In germline, CDR1 is SNHLY, CDR2 FYNNEI. V was pared by 8 bases and J by 4 bases, with 14 bases between. The CDR3 contains 14 residues.

The CDR3, as DNA: TGTGCCAGCAGGCTGGGGCAGGGCAATCAGCCCCAGCATTTT. Amino acids: CASRLGQGNQPQHF. V and J are TRBV6-5 and TRBJ1-5; possible D gene TRBD1, 5 bases. Germline lookup yields CDR1 MNHEY and CDR2 SVGAGI. The CDR3 consists of 14 residues. Trimming shortened V by 6 bases and J by 2 bases, and 11 bases separated the two germline ends.

The chain links TRBV6-6 to TRBJ1-1; 8 bases agree with TRBD1. The CDR3 covers 14 residues. Losses at the gene ends were 2 bases for V and 6 bases for J; bases not matched to a gene: 5. Germline V gives CDR1 MNHNY, CDR2 SVGAGI (reference sequence). The CDR3 sequence: CASSYQQGASEAFF. The CDR3, as DNA: TGTGCCAGCAGTTACCAGCAGGGGGCCTCTGAAGCTTTCTTT.

Remarks on this clone: Because the CDR3's place on the DNA is in doubt, the DNA is left out and the CDR3 is given as listed by TCRdb. The V gene is TRBV1, the J gene TRBJ2-7; the table's D call, TRBD1, has no DNA check behind it. TRBV1 is a pseudogene. The CDR3 sequence runs 20 residues, both termini included. The CDR3 reads CTSSQVGAFPLEQYFGPQYF.

The V gene is TRBV3-1 (or the pseudogene TRBV3-2), the J gene TRBJ2-1; 8 nucleotides match TRBD2. Germline CDR1 reads LGHDT; CDR2 reads YNNKEL (reference sequence). The length of the CDR3 is 16 residues. V shed 6 bases, J shed 6 bases, and the junction held 13 bases outside the gene matches. The CDR3 loop reads CASRPPGAGGPNEQFF. In DNA form, the CDR3 reads TGTGCCAGCAGACCCCCAGGGGCGGGAGGCCCCAATGAGCAGTTCTTC.

CDR3 DNA: TGTGCCAGTGCGGGACAGGTAGATTCACCCCTCCACTTT. Its translation: CASAGQVDSPLHF. This chain links TRBV19 with TRBJ1-6; 8 bases are a match to TRBD1. Per germline, CDR1 LNHDA and CDR2 SQIVND (reference sequence). CDR3 length: 13 residues. After removal of 8 bases from V and 8 bases from J, the junction contained 5 bases not matched to a gene.

The genes are TRBV9 and TRBJ2-3; D uncertain. Germline V lookup: CDR1 SGDLS, CDR2 YYNGEE. V was pared by 4 bases and J by 0 bases, with 3 bases between. The CDR3 extends over 12 amino acids. The CDR3 DNA reads as TGTGCCAGCAGCCCTAGCACAGATACGCAGTATTTT. As protein: CASSPSTDTQYF.

DNA for the CDR3: TGTGCCAGCAGCCGGGACATTGGGGGCTCCTACAATGAGCAGTTCTTC. Its translation: CASSRDIGGSYNEQFF. V usage is TRBV7-2 and J usage is TRBJ2-1, with D possibly matching TRBD1 (6 bases). Trimming removed 5 bases at V and 0 bases at J, with 14 bases between. Germline-derived CDR1 and CDR2 are SGHTA and FQGNSA. The CDR3 spans 16 residues.